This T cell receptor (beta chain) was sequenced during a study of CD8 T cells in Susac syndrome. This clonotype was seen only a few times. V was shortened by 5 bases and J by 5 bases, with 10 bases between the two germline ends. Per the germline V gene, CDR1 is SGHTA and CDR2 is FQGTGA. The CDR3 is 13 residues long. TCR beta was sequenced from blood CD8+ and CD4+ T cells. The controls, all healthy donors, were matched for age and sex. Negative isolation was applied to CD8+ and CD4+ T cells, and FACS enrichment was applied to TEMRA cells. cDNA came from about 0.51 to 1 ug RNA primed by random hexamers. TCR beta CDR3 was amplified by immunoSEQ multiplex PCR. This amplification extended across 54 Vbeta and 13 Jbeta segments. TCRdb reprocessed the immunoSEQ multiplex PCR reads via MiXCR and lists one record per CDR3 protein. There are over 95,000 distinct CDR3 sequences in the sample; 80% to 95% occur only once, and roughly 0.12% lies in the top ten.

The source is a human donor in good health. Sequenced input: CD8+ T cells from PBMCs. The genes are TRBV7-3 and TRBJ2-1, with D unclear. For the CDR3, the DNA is TGTGCCAGCAGCGAGGACGTCAACAATGAGCAGTTCTTC. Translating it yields CASSEDVNNEQFF.